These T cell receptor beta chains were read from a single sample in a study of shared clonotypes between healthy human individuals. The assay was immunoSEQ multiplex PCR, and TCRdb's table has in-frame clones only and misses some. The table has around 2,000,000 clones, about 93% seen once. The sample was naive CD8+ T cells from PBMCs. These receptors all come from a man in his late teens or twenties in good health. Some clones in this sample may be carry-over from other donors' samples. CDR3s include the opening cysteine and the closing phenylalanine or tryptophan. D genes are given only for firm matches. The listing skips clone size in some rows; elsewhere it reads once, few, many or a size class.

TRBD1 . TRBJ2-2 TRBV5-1 CASSSPGSDRTGELFF TGCGCCAGCAGCTCACCGGGGTCGGACAGGACCGGGGAGCTGTTTTTT
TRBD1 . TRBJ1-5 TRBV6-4 CASIAIRDRGRWTGNQPQHF TGTGCCAGCATAGCAATTCGGGACAGGGGGCGTTGGACGGGCAATCAGCCCCAGCATTTT
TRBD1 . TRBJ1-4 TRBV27 CASRRGDSQLEKLFF TGTGCCAGCCGTAGGGGGGACAGCCAACTTGAAAAACTGTTTTTT
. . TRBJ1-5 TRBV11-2 CASSLVGTYSNQPQHF TGTGCCAGCAGCTTAGTGGGCACTTATAGCAATCAGCCCCAGCATTTT
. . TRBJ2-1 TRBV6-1 CASTVDQGSYNEQFF TGTGCCAGCACTGTAGACCAGGGGTCCTACAATGAGCAGTTCTTC
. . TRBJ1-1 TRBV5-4 CASSLRGGDTEAFF TGTGCCAGCAGCTTACGAGGGGGGGACACTGAAGCTTTCTTT
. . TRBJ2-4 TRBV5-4 CASSGTDRNIQYF TGTGCCAGCAGCGGAACGGACAGAAACATTCAGTACTTC
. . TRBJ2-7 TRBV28 CASSPRGSYEQYF TGTGCCAGCAGCCCTAGGGGGTCCTACGAGCAGTACTTC
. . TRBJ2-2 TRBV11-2 CASSAPADRYPDTGELFF TGTGCCAGCAGCGCTCCGGCGGACCGATACCCCGACACCGGGGAGCTGTTTTTT
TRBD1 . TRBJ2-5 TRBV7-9 CASSEPFRDRGRETQYF TGTGCCAGCAGCGAACCCTTCCGGGACAGGGGGAGAGAGACCCAGTACTTC
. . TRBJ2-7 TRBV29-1 CSVGGTGNIYEQYF TGCAGCGTTGGTGGAACAGGGAACATCTACGAGCAGTACTTC
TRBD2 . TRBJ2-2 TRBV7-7 CASSSGPGLAGEMNTGELFF TGTGCCAGCAGCTCCGGACCGGGACTAGCGGGGGAAATGAACACCGGGGAGCTGTTTTTT
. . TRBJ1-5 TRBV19 CASAPEGSNQPQHF TGTGCCAGTGCTCCGGAGGGTAGCAATCAGCCCCAGCATTTT
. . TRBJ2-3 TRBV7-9 CASSLGSPTDTQYF TGTGCCAGCAGCTTAGGGAGCCCCACAGATACGCAGTATTTT
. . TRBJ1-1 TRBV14 CASSQPGMNTEAFF TGTGCCAGCAGCCAACCGGGGATGAACACTGAAGCTTTCTTT
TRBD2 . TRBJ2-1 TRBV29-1 CSANSGGPYNEQFF TGCAGCGCAAATAGCGGGGGACCCTACAATGAGCAGTTCTTC
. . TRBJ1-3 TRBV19 CASCEDADSGNTIYF TGTGCCAGTTGCGAAGACGCCGACTCTGGAAACACCATATATTTT
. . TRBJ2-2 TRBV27 CASSLSGVFRELFF TGTGCCAGCAGTTTATCGGGGGTCTTCCGGGAGCTGTTTTTT
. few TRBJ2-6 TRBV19 CATKGTRTSGANVLTF TGTGCCACTAAGGGGACACGGACCTCTGGGGCCAACGTCCTGACTTTC
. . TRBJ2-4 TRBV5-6 CASSIGAKNIQYF TGTGCCAGCAGTATAGGGGCCAAAAACATTCAGTACTTC
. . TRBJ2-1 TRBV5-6 CASSLFVAGSSYNEQFF TGTGCCAGCAGCTTGTTCGTCGCGGGAAGTTCCTACAATGAGCAGTTCTTC
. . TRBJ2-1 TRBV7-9 CASRLLNEQFF TGTGCCAGCAGGCTCTTGAATGAGCAGTTCTTC
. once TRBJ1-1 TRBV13 CASSSWGGEVAFF TGTGCCAGCAGCTCCTGGGGGGGTGAGGTGGCTTTCTTT
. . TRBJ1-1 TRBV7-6 CASSPLHTEAFF TGTGCCAGCAGCCCTCTTCACACTGAAGCTTTCTTT
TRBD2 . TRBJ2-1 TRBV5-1 CASSGEGLAGVKLRYNEQFF TGCGCCAGCAGCGGCGAGGGACTAGCGGGAGTAAAACTCCGCTACAATGAGCAGTTCTTC
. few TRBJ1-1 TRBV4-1 CASSLNTEAFF TGCGCCAGCAGCCTGAACACTGAAGCTTTCTTT
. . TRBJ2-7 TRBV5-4 CASSPGGGTVLYEQYF TGTGCCAGCAGCCCGGGAGGTGGGACAGTCCTCTACGAGCAGTACTTC
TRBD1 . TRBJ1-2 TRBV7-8 CASSPGTGVGYTF TGTGCCAGCAGCCCCGGGACAGGCGTAGGCTACACCTTC
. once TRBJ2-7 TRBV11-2 CASSLGPGQNYEQYF TGTGCCAGCAGCTTAGGACCGGGTCAAAACTACGAGCAGTACTTC
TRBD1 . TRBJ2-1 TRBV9 CASSEGRQGYEKFF TGTGCCAGCAGCGAGGGGAGACAGGGGTACGAAAAGTTCTTC
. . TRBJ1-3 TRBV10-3 CAISGEGHSGNTIYF TGTGCCATCAGTGGCGAGGGCCACTCTGGAAACACCATATATTTT